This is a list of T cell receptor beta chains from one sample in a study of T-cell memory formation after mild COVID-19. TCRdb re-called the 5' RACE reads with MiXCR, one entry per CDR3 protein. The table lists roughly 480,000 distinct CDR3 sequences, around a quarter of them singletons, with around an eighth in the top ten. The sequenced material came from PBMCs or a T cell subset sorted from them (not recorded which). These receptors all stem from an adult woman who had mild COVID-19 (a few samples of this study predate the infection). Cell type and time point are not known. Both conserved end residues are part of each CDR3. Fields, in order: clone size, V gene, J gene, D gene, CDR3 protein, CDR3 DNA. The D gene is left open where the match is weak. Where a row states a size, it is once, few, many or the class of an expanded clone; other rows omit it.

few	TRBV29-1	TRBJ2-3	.	CSVEDRTRKSTDTQYF	TGCAGCGTTGAAGATCGGACCAGGAAAAGCACAGATACGCAGTATTTT
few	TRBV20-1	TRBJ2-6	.	CSARHHQEAGANVLTF	TGCAGTGCTAGACATCACCAGGAAGCTGGGGCCAACGTCCTGACTTTC
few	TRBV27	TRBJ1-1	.	CASSPLLMGNTEAFF	TGTGCCAGCAGTCCGCTCCTAATGGGGAACACTGAAGCTTTCTTT
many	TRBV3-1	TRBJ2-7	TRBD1	CASSQVGTGAYEQYF	TGCGCCAGCAGCCAAGTGGGGACAGGTGCCTACGAGCAGTACTTC
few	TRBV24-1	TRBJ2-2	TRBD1	CATEGLGQQNTGELFF	TGTGCCACCGAGGGTTTGGGACAGCAGAACACCGGGGAGCTGTTTTTT
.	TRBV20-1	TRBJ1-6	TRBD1	CSVGDRGFNSPLHF	TGCAGTGTTGGAGACAGGGGGTTTAATTCACCCCTCCACTTT
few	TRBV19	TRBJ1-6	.	CASSKGNSPLHF	TGTGCCAGTAGTAAGGGAAATTCACCCCTCCACTTT
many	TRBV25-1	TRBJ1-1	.	CASSARTVLANTEAFF	TGTGCCAGCAGTGCTCGGACAGTCCTGGCGAACACTGAAGCTTTCTTT
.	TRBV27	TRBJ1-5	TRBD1	CASKDRAKNQPQHF	TGTGCCAGCAAGGACAGGGCCAAGAATCAGCCCCAGCATTTT
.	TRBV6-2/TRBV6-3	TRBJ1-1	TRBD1	CASSRFRTGRNTEAFF	TGTGCCAGCAGCCGATTCCGGACAGGGAGGAACACTGAAGCTTTCTTT
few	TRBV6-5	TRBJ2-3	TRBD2	CASSKSAGGSQYF	TGTGCCAGCAGCAAATCCGCGGGGGGGTCGCAGTATTTT
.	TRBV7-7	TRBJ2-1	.	CASSLISGAAYNEQFF	TGTGCTAGCAGCTTAATAAGCGGCGCGGCTTACAATGAGCAGTTCTTC
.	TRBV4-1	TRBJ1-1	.	CASSHPRRGIGGEAFF	TGCGCCAGCAGCCATCCGCGGAGGGGTATCGGAGGGGAAGCTTTCTTT
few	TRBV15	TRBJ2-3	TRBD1	CATSKVPGQGTDTQYF	TGTGCCACCAGCAAAGTTCCCGGACAGGGTACAGATACGCAGTATTTT
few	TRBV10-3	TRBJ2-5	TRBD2	CAISSIAGGQETQYF	TGTGCCATCAGTTCAATAGCGGGAGGACAAGAGACCCAGTACTTC
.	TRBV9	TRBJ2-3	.	CASSGEVWGSDTQYF	TGTGCCAGCAGCGGAGAGGTCTGGGGATCAGATACGCAGTATTTT
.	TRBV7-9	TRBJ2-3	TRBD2	CASSSPLAGGTDTQYF	TGTGCCAGCAGCTCTCCCCTAGCGGGAGGAACAGATACGCAGTATTTT
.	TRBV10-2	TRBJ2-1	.	CASSGLFSSYNEQFF	TGCGCCAGCAGTGGCTTATTCAGCTCCTACAATGAGCAGTTCTTC
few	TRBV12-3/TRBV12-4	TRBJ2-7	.	CASSKDSYEQYF	TGTGCCAGCAGTAAGGACAGCTACGAGCAGTACTTC
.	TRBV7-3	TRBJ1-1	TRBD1	CASTNTGQGALQNTEAFF	TGTGCCAGCACCAACACCGGACAGGGGGCCCTCCAGAACACTGAAGCTTTCTTT
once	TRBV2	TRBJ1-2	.	CASKSDSNYGYTF	TGTGCCAGCAAAAGTGACAGTAACTATGGCTACACCTTC
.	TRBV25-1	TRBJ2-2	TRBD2	CASSELGAGENTGELFF	TGTGCCAGCAGTGAACTCGGGGCGGGAGAGAACACCGGGGAGCTGTTTTTT
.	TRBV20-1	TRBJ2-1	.	CSARWAAHEQFF	TGCAGTGCTAGATGGGCCGCCCATGAGCAGTTCTTC
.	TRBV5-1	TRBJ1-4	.	CASSFTQGNEKLFF	TGCGCCAGCAGCTTTACTCAGGGTAACGAAAAACTGTTTTTT
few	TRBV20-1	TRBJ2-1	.	CSASPLTPSYNEQFF	TGCAGTGCCTCACCTCTCACCCCCTCCTACAATGAGCAGTTCTTC
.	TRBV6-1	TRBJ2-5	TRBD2	CASSAPIAGSQETQYF	TGTGCCAGCAGTGCCCCTATAGCGGGGTCACAAGAGACCCAGTACTTC
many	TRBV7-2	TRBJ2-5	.	CASSFGGAGTETQYF	TGTGCCAGCAGCTTTGGTGGGGCCGGGACAGAGACCCAGTACTTC
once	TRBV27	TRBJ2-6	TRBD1	CASSFLGQVLQGANVLTF	TGTGCCAGCAGTTTTCTGGGACAGGTCCTTCAGGGGGCCAACGTCCTGACTTTC
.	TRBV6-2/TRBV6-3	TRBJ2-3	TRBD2	CATRTSGGSFTDTQYF	TGTGCCACCCGGACTAGCGGGGGGTCCTTCACAGATACGCAGTATTTT
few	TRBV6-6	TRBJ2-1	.	CASSGLGSSYNEQFF	TGTGCCAGCAGTGGTCTTGGCAGCTCCTACAATGAGCAGTTCTTC
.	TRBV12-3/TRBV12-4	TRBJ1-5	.	CASSFGQGNNQPQHF	TGTGCCAGCAGTTTTGGGCAGGGGAACAATCAGCCCCAGCATTTT
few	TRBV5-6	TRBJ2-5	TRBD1	CASRLQGPETQYF	TGTGCCAGCAGGTTACAGGGGCCAGAGACCCAGTACTTC
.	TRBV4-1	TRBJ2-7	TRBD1	CASSQATGSSYEQYF	TGCGCCAGCAGCCAAGCGACAGGGAGCTCCTACGAGCAGTACTTC
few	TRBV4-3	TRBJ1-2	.	CASSQVSTEIYGYTF	TGCGCCAGCAGCCAAGTGTCGACAGAGATCTATGGCTACACCTTC
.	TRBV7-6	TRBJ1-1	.	CASSLGQYNTEAFF	TGTGCCAGCAGCTTAGGACAGTATAACACTGAAGCTTTCTTT
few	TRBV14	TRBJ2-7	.	CASSRMLWEQYF	TGTGCCAGCAGCCGGATGCTATGGGAGCAGTACTTC
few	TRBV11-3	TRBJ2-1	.	CASSSPERFYNEQFF	TGTGCCAGCAGCTCCCCGGAGCGGTTTTACAATGAGCAGTTCTTC
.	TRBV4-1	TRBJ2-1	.	CASSPYEVAEQFF	TGCGCCAGCAGCCCTTACGAGGTCGCTGAGCAGTTCTTC
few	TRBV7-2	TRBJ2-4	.	CASSLVSDLAKNIQYF	TGTGCCAGCAGCTTAGTTTCAGACCTAGCCAAAAACATTCAGTACTTC
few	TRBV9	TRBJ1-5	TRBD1	CASSRTGDGNQPQHF	TGTGCCAGCAGCCGGACAGGGGACGGCAATCAGCCCCAGCATTTT